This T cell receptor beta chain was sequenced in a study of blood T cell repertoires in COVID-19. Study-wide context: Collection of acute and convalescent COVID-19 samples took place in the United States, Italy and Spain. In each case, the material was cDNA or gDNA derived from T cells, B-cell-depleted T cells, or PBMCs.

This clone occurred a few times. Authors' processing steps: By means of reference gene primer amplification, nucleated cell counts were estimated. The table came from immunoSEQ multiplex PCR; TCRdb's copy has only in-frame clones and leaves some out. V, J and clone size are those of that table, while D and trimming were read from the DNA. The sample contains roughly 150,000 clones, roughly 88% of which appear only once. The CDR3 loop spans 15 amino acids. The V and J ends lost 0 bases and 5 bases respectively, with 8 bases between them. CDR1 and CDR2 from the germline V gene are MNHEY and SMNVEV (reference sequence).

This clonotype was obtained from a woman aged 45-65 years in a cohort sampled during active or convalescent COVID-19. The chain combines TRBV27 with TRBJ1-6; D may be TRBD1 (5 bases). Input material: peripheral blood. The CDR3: CASSLSAGNNSPLHF. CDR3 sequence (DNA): TGTGCCAGCAGTTTATCGGCAGGGAATAATTCACCCCTCCACTTT.